This TCR beta chain comes out of a study of T cell responses to AZD1222 COVID-19 vaccine. The germline CDR1 and CDR2 sequences are SGHTA and FQGTGA. This CDR3 has 17 residues. The V and J ends lost 5 bases and 3 bases respectively, with 22 bases between them. Here immunoSEQ multiplex PCR was the method, and the copy in TCRdb shows in-frame clones only, minus some. The sample shows roughly 100,000 clones, 85% to 90% of them seen only once. The chain combines TRBV7-3 with TRBJ2-5; perhaps TRBD1 as D (5 bases). The TCR comes from an adult in good health. The source was peripheral blood, collected on day 0 of AZD1222 vaccination. The CDR3 DNA follows: TGTGCCAGCAGCAGGGGTCGCGTAGCCAACCTCAAAGAGACCCAGTACTTC. Translating it yields CASSRGRVANLKETQYF.